This passage covers 25 T cell receptor beta chains from one sample sequenced in a study of blood T cells in healthy people across ages. A J-beta primer mix and a sample-barcoded 5' primer were used in a second PCR of roughly 6 to 12 cycles. TCRdb used MiXCR to reprocess the 5' RACE reads, holding one entry per CDR3 protein. The table has approximately 800,000 distinct CDR3 sequences, more than 25% seen once. These sequences were also reported in another study, on T cells of mothers and their children.

The sequencing sample was made of blood. All receptors derive from a boy aged 5-17 years in good health.

The V call is TRBV28, the J call TRBJ1-2; TRBD1 matches 7 bases. CDR1 and CDR2 from the germline V gene are MDHEN and SYDVKM. J was trimmed by 6 bases and V by 1 base; bases with no gene match: 8. This CDR3 contains 15 residues. CDR3 residues: CASSLYRRGRHGYTF. In nucleotides, the CDR3 is TGTGCCAGCAGTTTATATAGGAGGGGGCGGCATGGCTACACCTTC.

The chain recombines TRBV29-1 with TRBJ1-1, with D possibly TRBD1 on 6 matching bases. V was pared by 6 bases and J by 2 bases, with 13 bases between. The germline CDR1 and CDR2 sequences are SQVTM and ANQGSEA. The CDR3 runs 13 residues. The chain's CDR3 is CSVSLQGNTEAFF. The CDR3 nucleotides read TGCAGCGTCTCTTTACAGGGAAACACTGAAGCTTTCTTT.

This sequence joins TRBV5-1 and TRBJ2-7; TRBD1 might be the D (6 bases). Germline V gives CDR1 SGHRS, CDR2 YFSETQ. The V and J ends lost 0 bases and 3 bases respectively, with 13 bases between them. This CDR3 comprises 15 residues. Written as DNA, the CDR3 is TGCGCCAGCAGCTTGGAGCAGGGGAAGATCTACGAGCAGTACTTC. Its protein product is CASSLEQGKIYEQYF. Using reference TRBV5-1 and TRBJ2-7 for the parts outside the CDR3, the full variable domain is KAGVTQTPRYLIKTRGQQVTLSCSPISGHRSVSWYQQTPGQGLQFLFEYFSETQRNKGNFPGRFSGRQFSNSRSEMNVSTLELGDSALYLCASSLEQGKIYEQYFGPGTRLTVT.

The chain combines TRBV29-1 with TRBJ2-2; 8 bases map to TRBD2. V dropped 5 bases and J dropped 7; count of bases not matched to a gene: 12. CDR1 is SQVTM and CDR2 is ANQGSEA in the germline V gene. The CDR3 is 15 residues long. The CDR3 region has the DNA TGCAGCGTTAAAGCGGGAGCAGGGTTAGGCGGGGAGCTGTTTTTT. Translating it yields CSVKAGAGLGGELFF.

In this sample, this clonotype turned up a few times. The chain combines TRBV29-1 with TRBJ2-5; D may be TRBD1 (6 bases). V lost 8 bases and J 2 bases, leaving 15 bases between the germline ends. This CDR3 spans 13 amino acids. Per the germline V gene, CDR1 is SQVTM and CDR2 is ANQGSEA. Here the CDR3 DNA reads TGCAGCTACTCAGCAGGGGTTCAAGAGACCCAGTACTTC. Protein: CSYSAGVQETQYF.

V gene TRBV7-9 combines with J gene TRBJ2-3, with 8 bases identical to TRBD1. V lost 5 bases, J lost 5 bases, and 6 bases stayed unmatched. Germline CDR1 reads SEHNR; CDR2 reads FQNEAQ (reference sequence). This CDR3 comprises 14 residues. The CDR3 bases are TGTGCCAGCAGCCCACGGACAGGGAAAGATACGCAGTATTTT. Amino acid sequence: CASSPRTGKDTQYF.

This clonotype was detected once. The V call is TRBV15, the J call TRBJ2-3; the D gene is possibly TRBD2 (5 bases). With 0 bases removed from V and 2 bases from J, the gap between germline ends came to 9 bases. The CDR3 covers 15 residues. CDR1 and CDR2 (germline): LNHNV, YYDKDF (reference sequence). The CDR3 region is CATSRDISVTDTQYF. The CDR3, as DNA: TGTGCCACCAGCAGAGATATTAGCGTCACAGATACGCAGTATTTT.

The chain has TRBV29-1 and TRBJ2-5; D not resolved. Matching the DNA end better, TRBJ2-1 makes the J call doubtful. CDR1 SQVTM and CDR2 ANQGSEA come from the germline V gene. The CDR3 consists of 16 residues. The CDR3 sequence: CSVAPQAVLPGDEQFF. The CDR3, as DNA: TGCAGCGTTGCTCCTCAGGCAGTTCTTCCAGGCGATGAGCAGTTCTTC.

This clonotype was observed a few times. The J gene is TRBJ2-5, the V gene TRBV6-1; D is perhaps TRBD1 (5 bases). Judging by the DNA end, TRBJ2-7 fits better; the J call may be wrong. The CDR3 spans 14 residues. The V gene's germline CDR1 is MNHNS and CDR2 SASEGT. CDR3 sequence (DNA): TGTGCCAGCAGTGTCCCAGGGTTACGCTACGAGCAGTACTTC. Translating gives CASSVPGLRYEQYF.

This clonotype has just a few counts. CDR3 sequence (DNA): TGTGCCAGCAGGTCGAATTCCTACGAGCAGTACTTC. It is translated as CASRSNSYEQYF. The V and J genes are TRBV28 and TRBJ2-7, with no clear D. The germline V and J ends were trimmed by 6 bases and 1 base, with 7 bases remaining between them. Per germline, CDR1 MDHEN and CDR2 SYDVKM. The CDR3 sequence is 12 residues long.

This clonotype was counted a few times. V and J are TRBV13 and TRBJ2-3, with 8 bases that match TRBD2. The CDR3 loop spans 14 amino acids. V was pared by 5 bases and J by 2 bases, with 3 bases of the junction left unmatched. Germline CDR1 is PRHDT and CDR2 is FYEKMQ (reference sequence). The CDR3 DNA sequence: TGTGCCAGCAGCCGCGGGGGGCACACAGATACGCAGTATTTT. It is translated as CASSRGGHTDTQYF.

This clonotype was found a few times. The chain employs TRBV18 and TRBJ2-5; 8 bases map to TRBD2. V shed 2 bases, J shed 6 bases, and the junction held 14 bases outside the gene matches. The CDR3 is made up of 17 amino acids. Germline CDR1 KGHSH, CDR2 LQKENI. DNA of the CDR3: TGTGCCAGCTCACCAATTCACAAGCGGGAGTATACAAAGACCCAGTACTTC. Translation: CASSPIHKREYTKTQYF.

The chain recombines TRBV6-6 with TRBJ2-5, with unresolved D. V lost 0 bases and J 0 bases, leaving 5 bases between the germline ends. CDR1 is MNHNY and CDR2 is SVGAGI in the germline V gene (reference sequence). The CDR3 is made up of 14 amino acids. CDR3: CASSYSAYQETQYF. The DNA for the CDR3 is TGTGCCAGCAGTTACTCTGCGTACCAAGAGACCCAGTACTTC.

The gene calls are TRBV6-1 and TRBJ1-1; D unresolved. This CDR3 has 14 residues. CDR1 MNHNS and CDR2 SASEGT come from the germline V gene. V lost 3 bases, J lost 5 bases, and 13 bases lay in between. The chain's CDR3 is CASSEEGPRTEAFF. The CDR3 nucleotides are TGTGCCAGCAGTGAGGAGGGTCCAAGGACTGAAGCTTTCTTT.

J is TRBJ2-5 and V is TRBV11-2; 7 nucleotides match TRBD2. Gene TRBJ2-7 matches the end of the DNA better, so the J call may be wrong. CDR1 and CDR2 from the germline V gene are SGHAT and FQNNGV. The CDR3 has 15 residues. The CDR3 nucleotides read TGTGCCAGCAGCTCTAGGCTTTTGGGGGGGTACGAGCAGTACTTC. This sequence encodes CASSSRLLGGYEQYF.

Worth noting for this clonotype: Mismatch with germline at one junction end may stem from a read error. The chain couples TRBV5-5 to TRBJ1-3; perhaps TRBD1 as D (5 bases). Germline CDR1 SGHKS, CDR2 YYEKEE (reference sequence). The CDR3 sequence is 14 residues long. CDR3 DNA sequence: TGTGCCAGCAGCCACGGGACTTCCGGAAACACCATAAATTTT. Amino acids: CASSHGTSGNTINF.

DNA for the CDR3: TGCAGCGTTGGTGGGGCGGGAGGAGGCGAGACCCAGTACTTC. Encoded protein: CSVGGAGGGETQYF. This chain connects TRBV29-1 to TRBJ2-5; 8 bases agree with TRBD2. CDR1 and CDR2 from the germline V gene are SQVTM and ANQGSEA. Trimming removed 4 bases from V and 5 bases from J; junction bases left unmatched: 9. The CDR3 has 14 amino acids.

This clonotype was detected a few times. This may be a read error: a much more frequent sequence differs by one nucleotide. The V call is TRBV20-1, the J call TRBJ2-5; D is tentatively TRBD1 or TRBD2 (5 bases each). From germline, CDR1 is DFQATT and CDR2 SNEGSKA (reference sequence). The germline V and J ends were trimmed by 4 bases and 2 bases, with 17 bases remaining between them. The CDR3 sequence is 15 residues long. The CDR3 DNA reads as TGCAGTGCTATGAGGGGTGCACTAACTCAAGAGACCCAGTACTTC. Amino acid sequence: CSAMRGALTQETQYF.

The CDR3 spells CASSFYGTDEKLFF. As DNA, the CDR3 is TGCGCCAGCAGCTTCTACGGGACCGATGAAAAACTGTTTTTT. The chain has TRBV5-1 and TRBJ1-4, with D tentatively TRBD1 (5 bases). Germline CDR1 is SGHRS and CDR2 is YFSETQ. The CDR3 loop spans 14 amino acids. V was clipped by 2 bases and J by 6 bases, with 11 bases between them.

The V call is TRBV10-3, the J call TRBJ2-5; a possible D gene is TRBD2 (5 bases). Germline V CDR1 and CDR2: ENHRY, SYGVKD. V dropped 10 bases and J dropped 2 bases, with 11 bases sitting between them. This CDR3 is built from 12 residues. CDR3: CATGDNQETQYF. The CDR3 nucleotides are TGTGCCACCGGGGATAATCAAGAGACCCAGTACTTC.

A few counts support this clonotype. The rearrangement uses TRBV6-6 and TRBJ2-3, with D unresolved. This CDR3 region has 12 residues. V was clipped by 2 bases and J by 5 bases, with 5 bases between them. Germline V CDR1 and CDR2: MNHNY, SVGAGI (reference sequence). The CDR3 here is CASSYGVDTQYF. The CDR3 DNA is TGTGCCAGCAGTTACGGGGTAGATACGCAGTATTTT.

Regarding this clonotype: In this CDR3 the conserved last residue, phenylalanine or tryptophan, is missing, so a read error is likely. V and J are TRBV2 and TRBJ2-3; a weak D match, TRBD1 (6 bases). Germline V lookup: CDR1 SNHLY, CDR2 FYNNEI. Trimming removed 4 bases at V and 1 base at J, with 15 bases between. This CDR3 is built from 16 residues. CDR3 coding DNA: TGTGCCAGCAGTGCCGGACAGTACGTCGGCACAGATACGCAGTATCTT. This sequence encodes CASSAGQYVGTDTQYL.

This clonotype was observed a handful of times. The genes are TRBV5-1 and TRBJ2-3; D gene unclear. CDR3 length: 12 residues. The germline gives CDR1 SGHRS, CDR2 YFSETQ. V was cut by 1 base and J by 10 bases, with 10 bases left in between. CDR3 nucleotides: TGCGCCAGCAGCTTGCAATTAGCCGCGCAGTATTTT. Protein sequence: CASSLQLAAQYF.

This rearrangement joins TRBV12-3 or TRBV12-4 to TRBJ2-5, with TRBD1 identical over 8 bases. There are 15 residues in the CDR3. Trimming took 5 bases from V and 5 from J; bases not matched to a gene: 10. The CDR3 DNA reads as TGTGCCAGCAGTCGACCAGGGGGCAGGAGGGAGACCCAGTACTTC. Its translation: CASSRPGGRRETQYF.

This clonotype was seen just once. One end of the junction does not line up with germline, which may come from a read error. The CDR3 nucleotides read TGTGCCAGCAGCCAAGATCTCGGAGGACCCTACAGTGAGCAGTTCTTC. Protein product: CASSQDLGGPYSEQFF. The chain employs TRBV14 and TRBJ2-1; D might be TRBD2 (5 bases). The CDR3 is made up of 16 amino acids. CDR1 SGHDN and CDR2 FVKESK come from the germline V gene.